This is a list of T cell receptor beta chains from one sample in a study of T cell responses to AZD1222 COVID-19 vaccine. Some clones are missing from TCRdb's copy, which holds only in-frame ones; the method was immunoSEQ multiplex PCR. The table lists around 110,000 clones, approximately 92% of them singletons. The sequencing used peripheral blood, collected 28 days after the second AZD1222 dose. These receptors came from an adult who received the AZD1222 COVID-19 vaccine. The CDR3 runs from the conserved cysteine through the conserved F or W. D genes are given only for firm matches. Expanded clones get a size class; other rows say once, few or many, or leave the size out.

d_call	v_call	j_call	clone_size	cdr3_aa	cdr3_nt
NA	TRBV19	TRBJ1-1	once	CASSGGYTEAFF	TGTGCCAGTAGTGGGGGGTACACTGAAGCTTTCTTT
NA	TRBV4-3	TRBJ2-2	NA	CASSQSRSTGELFF	TGCGCCAGCAGCCAATCTCGGAGTACCGGGGAGCTGTTTTTT
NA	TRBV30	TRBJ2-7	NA	CAWSQGNPYEQYF	TGTGCCTGGAGCCAAGGGAATCCCTACGAGCAGTACTTC
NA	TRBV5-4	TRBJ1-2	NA	CASSYPPNYGYTF	TGTGCCAGCAGCTATCCACCTAACTATGGCTACACCTTC
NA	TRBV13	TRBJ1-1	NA	CASSLSRVFAEAFF	TGTGCCAGCAGCTTGAGTAGGGTATTCGCTGAAGCTTTCTTT
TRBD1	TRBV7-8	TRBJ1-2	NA	CASSPTKNRGIYGYTF	TGTGCCAGCAGCCCAACGAAGAACAGGGGAATCTATGGCTACACCTTC
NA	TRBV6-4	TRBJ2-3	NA	CASSRETRDTQYF	TGTGCCAGCAGCCGGGAGACTCGAGATACGCAGTATTTT
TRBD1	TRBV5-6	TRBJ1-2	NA	CASSRGQGSYGYTF	TGTGCCAGCAGCCGTGGACAGGGTAGCTATGGCTACACCTTC
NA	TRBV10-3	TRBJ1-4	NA	CAISESTDPLRGGKLFF	TGTGCCATCAGTGAGTCAACGGATCCTCTACGGGGGGGAAAACTGTTTTTT
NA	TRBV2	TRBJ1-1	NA	CASSALGDGTEAFF	TGTGCCAGCAGCGCCCTGGGGGATGGCACTGAAGCTTTCTTT
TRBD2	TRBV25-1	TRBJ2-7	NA	CASSGAGDLFSYEQYF	TGTGCCAGCAGTGGAGCGGGAGACCTTTTCTCCTACGAGCAGTACTTC
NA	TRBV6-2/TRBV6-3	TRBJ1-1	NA	CASSYSGTTTEAFF	TGTGCCAGCAGTTACTCCGGCACTACCACTGAAGCTTTCTTT
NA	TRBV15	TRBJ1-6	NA	CATSRRTSYNSPLHF	TGTGCCACCAGCAGAAGGACATCCTATAATTCACCCCTCCACTTT
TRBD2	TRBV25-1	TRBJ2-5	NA	CASSDRGEREGLQETQYF	TGTGCCAGCAGTGACAGGGGGGAGCGGGAGGGCCTCCAAGAGACCCAGTACTTC
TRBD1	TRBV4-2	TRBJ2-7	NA	CASSQDRTGPYEQYF	TGTGCCAGCAGCCAAGATAGGACAGGACCATACGAGCAGTACTTC
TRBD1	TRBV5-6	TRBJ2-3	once	CASRRQGSQYF	TGTGCCAGCAGGAGACAGGGTTCGCAGTATTTT